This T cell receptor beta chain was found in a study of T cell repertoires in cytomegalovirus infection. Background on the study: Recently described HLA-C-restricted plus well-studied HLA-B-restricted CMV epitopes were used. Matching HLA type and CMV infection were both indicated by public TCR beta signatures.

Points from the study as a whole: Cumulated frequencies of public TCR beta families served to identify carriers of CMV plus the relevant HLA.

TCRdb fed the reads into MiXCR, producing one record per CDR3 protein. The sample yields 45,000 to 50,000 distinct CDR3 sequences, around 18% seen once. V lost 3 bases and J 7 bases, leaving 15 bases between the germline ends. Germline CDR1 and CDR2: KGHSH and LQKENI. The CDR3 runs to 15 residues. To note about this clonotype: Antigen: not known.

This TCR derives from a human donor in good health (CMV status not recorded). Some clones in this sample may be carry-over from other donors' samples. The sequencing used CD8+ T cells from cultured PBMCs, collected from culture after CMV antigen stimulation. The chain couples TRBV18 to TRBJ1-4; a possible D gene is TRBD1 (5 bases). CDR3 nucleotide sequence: TGTGCCAGCTCACCGCTATCCGGGACGAGTGAAAAACTGTTTTTT. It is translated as CASSPLSGTSEKLFF.